The 10 T cell receptor beta chains reported below all come from one sample, sequenced in a study of CD8+ T cells in alopecia areata. RNA extraction was followed by reverse transcription into cDNA, which acted as the sequencing template. Sequenced by immunoSEQ multiplex PCR; TCRdb stores in-frame clones only, minus some. Of 150,000 to 200,000 clones in the sample, 58% were seen once. Treatment of the sample: oral pan-JAK inhibitor, 5-10 mg twice daily. Here the sequenced sample was CD4+ T cells sorted from blood, taken at approximately week 61, from a patient treated with tofacitinib. The receptors come from a human donor with alopecia areata.

This clone has just a few counts. The chain carries TRBV4-1 and TRBJ1-4; no clear D. The ends were cut back, 4 bases at V and 8 bases at J, with 11 bases in the middle. This CDR3 has 13 residues. Germline V gene data show CDR1 as MGHRA and CDR2 as YSYEKL. In nucleotides, the CDR3 is TGCGCCAGCAGCCTACTTCCGGGGGAAAAACTGTTTTTT. Protein: CASSLLPGEKLFF.

This chain connects TRBV6-6 to TRBJ1-2; D remains unclear. This CDR3 is 12 amino acids long. Germline V CDR1 and CDR2: MNHNY, SVGAGI (reference sequence). The V gene lost 6 bases and the J gene lost 2 bases, with 7 bases spanning the gap. The chain's CDR3 is CASSAKNYGYTF. The CDR3 bases are TGTGCCAGCAGCGCAAAGAACTATGGCTACACCTTC.

This chain connects TRBV5-6 to TRBJ2-5; D remains ambiguous. V lost 2 bases, J lost 1 base, and 12 bases lay in between. There are 15 residues in the CDR3. Germline V gene sequence: CDR1 SGHDT, CDR2 YYEEEE. In DNA form, the CDR3 reads TGTGCCAGCAGCTTCCAGCAGTCGACCCAAGAGACCCAGTACTTC. Translated: CASSFQQSTQETQYF.

The sample holds many counts of this clone. J is TRBJ1-5 and V is TRBV9; a weak D match, TRBD1 (5 bases). This CDR3 has 16 amino acids. Trimming left V 0 bases short and J 5 bases short, with 15 bases between. Looked up from germline, CDR1 is SGDLS and CDR2 is YYNGEE. The CDR3 protein is CASSVVHPREDQPQHF. CDR3 DNA sequence: TGTGCCAGCAGCGTAGTTCACCCCAGGGAAGATCAGCCCCAGCATTTT.

This clone was seen only a few times. The chain has TRBV5-1 and TRBJ2-1; 7 positions agree with TRBD1. Germline CDR1 and CDR2: SGHRS and YFSETQ. V lost 4 bases and J lost 8; bases outside the gene matches: 12. The CDR3 has 15 amino acids. CDR3 sequence (DNA): TGCGCCAGCAGCCTAGACAGGGTCGGCCCCGATGAGCAGTTCTTC. Translated: CASSLDRVGPDEQFF.

This clone appeared a single time. The gene calls are TRBV27 and TRBJ2-7; 9 nucleotides line up with TRBD1. V gave up 6 bases and J gave up 6 bases; unmatched junction bases: 9. Germline CDR1 and CDR2: MNHEY and SMNVEV (reference sequence). This CDR3 has 14 amino acids. The CDR3 nucleotides read TGTGCCAGCAGGTTGGGGACAGGGTTCTCCGAGCAGTACTTC. Translated: CASRLGTGFSEQYF.

The CDR3 DNA reads TGCAGCGTTCTAGGGCTACATACGAACACTGAAGCTTTCTTT. Protein sequence: CSVLGLHTNTEAFF. The chain is built from TRBV29-1 and TRBJ1-1; no clear D gene. The V gene lost 5 bases and the J gene lost 1 base, with 14 bases spanning the gap. The CDR3 totals 14 residues. Germline V gene sequence: CDR1 SQVTM, CDR2 ANQGSEA.

CDR3: CSVMLAGGDTQYF. The CDR3 nucleotides are TGCAGCGTTATGCTAGCGGGGGGAGATACGCAGTATTTT. V gene TRBV29-1 combines with J gene TRBJ2-3, with 11 bases matching TRBD2. Germline assignment: CDR1 SQVTM and CDR2 ANQGSEA. The CDR3 contains 13 residues. V trimming: 5 bases; J trimming: 5 bases; junction bases outside the gene matches: 3.

On this clone itself: This CDR3 is also generated by other DNA sequences in the sample. The gene calls are TRBV30 and TRBJ2-3; D gene ambiguous. V lost 0 bases, J lost 6 bases, and 4 bases lay in between. There are 11 residues in the CDR3. Per the germline V gene, CDR1 is GTSNPN and CDR2 is SVGIG (reference sequence). CDR3 bases: TGTGCCTGGAGTGTACTTGATACGCAGTATTTT. This codes for CAWSVLDTQYF.

The chain carries TRBV27 and TRBJ2-3, with 10 positions matching TRBD1. Germline V gene data show CDR1 as MNHEY and CDR2 as SMNVEV (reference sequence). The junction had 3 bases not matched to a gene; V was cut back by 6 bases and J by 0 bases. The CDR3 contains 15 residues. In DNA form, the CDR3 reads TGTGCCAGCAGCGACAGGGGGCGTAGCACAGATACGCAGTATTTT. Translating gives CASSDRGRSTDTQYF.